This T cell receptor beta chain is from a study of OX40 agonist ivuxolimab in advanced cancers. At the level of the whole study: The costimulatory receptor OX40 (CD134) was targeted by ivuxolimab, a fully human IgG2 agonistic monoclonal antibody. Intravenous ivuxolimab was administered to patients every 2 weeks at six dose levels: 0.01, 0.1, 0.3, 1.5, 3 and 10 mg/kg. Among the approximately 50 dose-escalation patients, some 19 had hepatocellular carcinoma, roughly 15 melanoma, 9 renal cell carcinoma and 9 head and neck cancer. The dose-escalation cohort was 82.7% male with a mean age of about 60 years, ranging from 23 to 79. Patients were allowed to have had prior anti-PD-1, anti-PD-L1 or anti-CTLA-4 therapy, and around two fifths of the dose-escalation patients had been treated with checkpoint inhibitors. Three dose-escalation patients achieved partial responses, one with hepatocellular carcinoma and two with cutaneous melanoma. Peripheral TCRbeta sequencing aimed to test whether ivuxolimab altered TCR sequence diversity and caused clonal T-cell expansion. The paper reports the monotherapy dose-escalation portion (N ≈ 52 patients) of the phase I ivuxolimab trial.

Relative to germline, V is missing 0 bases and J is missing 5 bases, with 6 bases of the junction outside any gene match. There are 16 amino acids in the CDR3, from cysteine to phenylalanine inclusive. Only the CDR3 portion is preserved as DNA: 48 bases, with reading frame beginning at the first base. In the germline V gene (reference sequence), CDR1 corresponds to SGHNT and CDR2 to YYREEE. Genomic DNA was isolated from the sorted cells so that the TCRbeta CDR3 region could be sequenced. The immunoSEQ Assay was used to sequence the TCRbeta CDR3 regions. TCRdb took this table from immuneACCESS and kept in-frame rearrangements with V and J called. Such tables lack part of the clones; where checked against another copy, unresolved V genes explain under half of the gap, and the rest is unexplained. The sample table records about 26,000 clones; 76% of these occur just once. The ten largest clonotypes hold around 14% of the sample.

Overall results and qualifications from the work: After ivuxolimab, CD8+ T cells had more expanded clones than CD4+ T cells on average. The antigen specificity of the peripheral T cells that underwent clonal expansion was not determined. Low levels of normalized T-cell clonal expansion were also seen in some nonresponding patients. At doses from 0.1 to 3.0 mg/kg, clonal expansion was seen in both CD4+ and CD8+ blood T cells between baseline and week 6. Partial responders in the 0.1-3.0 mg/kg groups had among the lowest normalized peripheral clonal expansion, especially among CD8+ T cells.

Regarding this clone: This clone's antigen is unknown. Base qualities are not recorded, but no much larger clone differs from it by a single base.

The trial excluded patients who had a history of autoimmune disease or were on systemic immunosuppression. In every dose cohort, peripheral blood was drawn for TCR sequencing at baseline, cycle 4 day 1, and cycle 7 day 1. The samples were drawn from a first-in-human, open-label, multicenter phase I dose-escalation trial of ivuxolimab. Adults with locally advanced or metastatic melanoma, renal cell, hepatocellular, or head and neck squamous cell carcinoma were enrolled in the trial. Before TCR sequencing, CD4+ and CD8+ T cells were separately sorted from peripheral blood. Specimen: CD4+ or CD8+ T cells sorted from blood, collected in a trial of the OX40 agonist ivuxolimab. The origin of this receptor is an adult with an advanced solid tumor such as melanoma, head and neck, liver or kidney cancer. The rearranged chain carries TRBV5-4 and TRBJ1-2, with 11 bases matching TRBD1. The CDR3 protein: CASSLAGQGARYGYTF. The nucleotide sequence is given as TGTGCCAGCAGCTTGGCCGGACAGGGGGCGCGTTATGGCTACACCTTC.